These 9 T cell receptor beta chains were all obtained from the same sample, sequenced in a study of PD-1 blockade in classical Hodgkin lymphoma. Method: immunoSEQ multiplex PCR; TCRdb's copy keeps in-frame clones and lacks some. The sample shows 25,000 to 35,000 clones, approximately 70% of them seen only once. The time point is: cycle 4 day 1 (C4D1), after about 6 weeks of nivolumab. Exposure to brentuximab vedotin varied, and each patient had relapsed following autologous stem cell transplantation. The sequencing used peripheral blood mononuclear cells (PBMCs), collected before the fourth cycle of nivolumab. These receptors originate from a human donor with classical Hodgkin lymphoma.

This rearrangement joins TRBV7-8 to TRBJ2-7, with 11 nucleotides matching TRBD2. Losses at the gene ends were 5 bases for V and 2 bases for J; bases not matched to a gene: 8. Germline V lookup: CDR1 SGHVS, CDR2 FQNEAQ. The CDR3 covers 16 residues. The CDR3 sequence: CASSSDPLAGAYEQYF. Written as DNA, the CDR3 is TGTGCCAGCAGCAGCGACCCACTAGCGGGGGCCTACGAGCAGTACTTC.

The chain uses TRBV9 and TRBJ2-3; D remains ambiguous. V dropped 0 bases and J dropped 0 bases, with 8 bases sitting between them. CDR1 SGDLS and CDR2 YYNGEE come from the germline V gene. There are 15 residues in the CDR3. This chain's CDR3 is CASSVGSRSTDTQYF. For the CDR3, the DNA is TGTGCCAGCAGCGTAGGGTCTAGAAGCACAGATACGCAGTATTTT.

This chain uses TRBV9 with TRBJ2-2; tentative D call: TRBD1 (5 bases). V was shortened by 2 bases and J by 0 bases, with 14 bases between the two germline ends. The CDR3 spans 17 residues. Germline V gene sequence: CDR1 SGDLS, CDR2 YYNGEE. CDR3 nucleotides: TGTGCCAGCAGCGTTCCTAAGACAGCATCGAACACCGGGGAGCTGTTTTTT. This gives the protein CASSVPKTASNTGELFF.

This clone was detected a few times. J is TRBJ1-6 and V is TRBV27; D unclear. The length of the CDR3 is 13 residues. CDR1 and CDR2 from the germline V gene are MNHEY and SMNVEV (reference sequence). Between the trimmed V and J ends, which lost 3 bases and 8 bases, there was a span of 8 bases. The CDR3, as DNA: TGTGCCAGCAGTTTGGCTGATTATTCACCCCTCCACTTT. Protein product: CASSLADYSPLHF.

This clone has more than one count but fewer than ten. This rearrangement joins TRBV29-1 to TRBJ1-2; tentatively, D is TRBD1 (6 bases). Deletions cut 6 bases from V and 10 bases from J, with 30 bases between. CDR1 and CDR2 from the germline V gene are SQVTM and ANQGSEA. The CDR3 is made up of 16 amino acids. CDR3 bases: TGCAGCGTCCCCCTTCTTCGGGACATCTCGAATCTGGACTACACCTTC. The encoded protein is CSVPLLRDISNLDYTF.

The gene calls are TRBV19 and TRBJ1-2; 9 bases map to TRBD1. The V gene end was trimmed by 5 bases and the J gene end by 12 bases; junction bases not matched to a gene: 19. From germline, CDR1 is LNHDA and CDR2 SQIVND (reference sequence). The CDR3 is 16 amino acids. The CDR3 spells CASSFSGTGSDLSHTF. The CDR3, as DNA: TGTGCCAGTAGTTTCTCCGGGACAGGGTCCGATTTATCCCACACCTTC.

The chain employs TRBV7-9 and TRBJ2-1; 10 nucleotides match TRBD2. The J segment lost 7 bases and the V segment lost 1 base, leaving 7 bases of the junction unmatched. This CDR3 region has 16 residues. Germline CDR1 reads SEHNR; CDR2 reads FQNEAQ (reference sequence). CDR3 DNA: TGTGCCAGCAGCTTAGGGGAACTAGCGGGACGGAATGAGCAGTTCTTC. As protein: CASSLGELAGRNEQFF.

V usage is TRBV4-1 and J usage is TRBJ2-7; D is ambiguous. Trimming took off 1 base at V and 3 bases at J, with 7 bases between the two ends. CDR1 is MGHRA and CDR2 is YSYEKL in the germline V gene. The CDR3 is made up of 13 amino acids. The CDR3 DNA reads TGCGCCAGCAGCCAAGGGGCCAACTACGAGCAGTACTTC. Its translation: CASSQGANYEQYF.

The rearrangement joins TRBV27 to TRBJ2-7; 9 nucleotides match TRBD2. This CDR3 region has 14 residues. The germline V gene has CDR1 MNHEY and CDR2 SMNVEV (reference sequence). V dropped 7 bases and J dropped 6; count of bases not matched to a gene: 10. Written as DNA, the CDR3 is TGTGCCAGCACCATACTGGCGGGAGGGGGCGAGCAGTACTTC. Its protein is CASTILAGGGEQYF.